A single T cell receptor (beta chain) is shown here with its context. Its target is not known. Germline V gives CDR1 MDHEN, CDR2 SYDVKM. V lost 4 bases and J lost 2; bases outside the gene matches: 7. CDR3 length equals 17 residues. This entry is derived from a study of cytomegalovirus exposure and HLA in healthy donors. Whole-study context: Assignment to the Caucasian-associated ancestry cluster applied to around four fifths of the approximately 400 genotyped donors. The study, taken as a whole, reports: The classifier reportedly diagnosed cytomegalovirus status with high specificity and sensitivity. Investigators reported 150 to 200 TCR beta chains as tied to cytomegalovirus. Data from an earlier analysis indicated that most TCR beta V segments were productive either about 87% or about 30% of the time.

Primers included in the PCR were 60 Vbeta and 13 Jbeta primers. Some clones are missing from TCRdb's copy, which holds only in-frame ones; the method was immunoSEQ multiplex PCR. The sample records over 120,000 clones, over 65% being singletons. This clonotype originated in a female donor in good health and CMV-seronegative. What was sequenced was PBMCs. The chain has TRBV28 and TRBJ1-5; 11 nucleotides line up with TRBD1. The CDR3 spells CASSSRTGGKGNQPQHF. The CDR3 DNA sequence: TGTGCCAGCAGTTCCAGGACAGGGGGCAAGGGCAATCAGCCCCAGCATTTT.